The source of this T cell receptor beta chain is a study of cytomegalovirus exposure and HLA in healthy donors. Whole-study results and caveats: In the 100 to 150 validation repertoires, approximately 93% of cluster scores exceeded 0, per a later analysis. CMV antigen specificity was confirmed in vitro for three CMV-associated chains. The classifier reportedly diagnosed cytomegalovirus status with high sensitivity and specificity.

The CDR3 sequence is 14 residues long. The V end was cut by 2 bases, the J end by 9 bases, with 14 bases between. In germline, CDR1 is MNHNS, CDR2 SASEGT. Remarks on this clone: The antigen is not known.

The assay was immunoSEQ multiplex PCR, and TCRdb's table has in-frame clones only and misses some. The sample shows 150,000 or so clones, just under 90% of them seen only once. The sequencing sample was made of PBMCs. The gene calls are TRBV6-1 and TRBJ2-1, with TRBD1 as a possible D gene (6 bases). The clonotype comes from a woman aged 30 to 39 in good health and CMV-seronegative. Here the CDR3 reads CASSENWQGTEQFF. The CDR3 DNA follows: TGTGCCAGCAGTGAAAATTGGCAGGGGACTGAGCAGTTCTTC.